This TCR beta chain derives from a study of T-cell memory formation after mild COVID-19. 5'RACE with constant-segment primers built TCRalpha and TCRbeta cDNA libraries with UMIs. One entry per CDR3 protein, called by TCRdb with MiXCR from the 5' RACE reads. The sample lists 350,000 to 450,000 distinct CDR3 sequences, 15% to 20% seen once, with roughly 8% in the top ten. The CDR3 spans 13 residues. V was clipped by 0 bases and J by 5 bases, with 7 bases between them. Per the germline V gene, CDR1 is KGHDR and CDR2 is SFDVKD. This rearrangement joins TRBV24-1 to TRBJ2-7, with D possibly TRBD2 on 5 matching bases. This receptor was taken from an adult woman who had mild COVID-19 (a few samples of this study predate the infection). Cell type and time point are not known. Material for sequencing was PBMCs or a T cell subset sorted from them (not recorded which). The CDR3 here is CATSDLHGDEQYF. The CDR3 DNA reads as TGTGCCACCAGTGATTTGCACGGGGACGAGCAGTACTTC.